The entry that follows covers one T cell receptor beta chain sequence. This record belongs to a study of blood T cell repertoires in COVID-19. Background on the study: From the United States, Italy and Spain came samples of acute and convalescent COVID-19.

Source study methods: Estimated nucleated cell counts came from reference gene primer amplification. Clones were read by immunoSEQ multiplex PCR, and TCRdb kept only the in-frame ones, dropping some. The V and J calls and clone size were taken over from that table, and D and trimming were inferred from the DNA. The repertoire consists of about 34,000 clones, with approximately 84% occurring once and the leading ten covering approximately 3.4%. This CDR3 region has 15 residues. The germline gives CDR1 MNHEY, CDR2 SMNVEV (reference sequence). V was pared by 5 bases and J by 4 bases, with 14 bases between.

Sequencing was done on a sample of peripheral blood. J is TRBJ1-4 and V is TRBV27; no clear D. This sequence was found in a man in his 70s with COVID-19, enrolled during active disease. Here the CDR3 reads CASSPGLGVNEKLFF. CDR3 bases: TGTGCCAGCAGTCCCGGACTCGGCGTTAATGAAAAACTGTTTTTT.